One T cell receptor beta chain is described in this entry. These data belong to a study of T cells in Graves' hyperthyroidism and ophthalmopathy. This CDR3 is built from 15 residues. V dropped 4 bases and J dropped 0 bases, with 12 bases sitting between them. Germline values: CDR1 MGHRA, CDR2 YSYEKL. It was RNA transcripts that yielded the amplified TCR beta CDR3 regions. Carried out on the TCR CDR3, a first-round RT-PCR used the HTBI primer set. TCRdb recomputed calls from the multiplex PCR reads with MiXCR, one row per CDR3 protein. The sample holds some 800,000 distinct CDR3 sequences, around 38% seen once.

The sequencing sample was made of blood. The chain is built from TRBV4-1 and TRBJ2-5; unclear D gene. This clonotype was sampled from a man in his late teens or twenties with Graves' hyperthyroidism. The CDR3: CASSPYLGYQETQYF. CDR3 nucleotides: TGCGCCAGCAGCCCTTACTTGGGGTACCAAGAGACCCAGTACTTC.